These T cell receptor beta chains were read from a single sample in a study of T cells after yellow fever vaccination. TCRdb re-derived calls from the 5' RACE reads in MiXCR, one entry per CDR3 protein. This table has 300,000 to 400,000 distinct CDR3 sequences, more than 5.5% appearing once. The sequences come from PBMCs, collected 5 days after the yellow fever booster vaccination. The receptors originated from a man in his thirties or forties who received the YFV17D yellow fever vaccine. The CDR3 runs from the conserved cysteine through the conserved F or W. The order of the fields is J gene, clone size, V gene, D gene, CDR3 DNA, CDR3 protein. The D gene is left open where the match is weak. Some rows have no size entry. The others give once, few or many, or a class for an expanded clone.

>TRBJ1-6|many|TRBV12-3/TRBV12-4|TRBD1
TGTGCCAGCAGCGGAACGGGACAGGGTAATTCACCCCTCCACTTT
CASSGTGQGNSPLHF
>TRBJ2-3|many|TRBV12-3/TRBV12-4|.
TGTGCCAGCAGTCAGACTAGTTCACCTACGCAGTATTTT
CASSQTSSPTQYF
>TRBJ1-5|many|TRBV20-1|.
TGCAGTGCCTCAGAAGTAGCCCCAGTCAATCAGCCCCAGCATTTT
CSASEVAPVNQPQHF
>TRBJ1-4|.|TRBV20-1|TRBD1
TGCAGTGCAACCGCGGACAGGGGCGGAGAAAAACTGTTTTTT
CSATADRGGEKLFF
>TRBJ1-1|many|TRBV18|.
TGTGCCAGCTCACCAATCAAGGCGGGGAACACTGAAGCTTTCTTT
CASSPIKAGNTEAFF
>TRBJ2-5|few|TRBV6-1|.
TGTGCCAGCGGGATAGGGAACCTATTCCAAGAGACCCAGTACTTC
CASGIGNLFQETQYF
>TRBJ1-1|.|TRBV7-2|.
TGTGCCAGCAGCGCCCGAGGCCCGAACACTGAAGCTTTCTTT
CASSARGPNTEAFF
>TRBJ1-2|few|TRBV6-1|.
TGTGCCAGCAGTCCCCCGGCGGGAGGGTATTACGGCTACACCTTC
CASSPPAGGYYGYTF
>TRBJ2-3|many|TRBV14|TRBD1
TGTGCCAGCAGCCAAGAACCCCGGGACAGGGAGGGAACAGATACGCAGTATTTT
CASSQEPRDREGTDTQYF
>TRBJ2-7|few|TRBV18|TRBD2
TGTGCCAGCTCACCTGGACTAGTTGGCTACGAGCAGTACTTC
CASSPGLVGYEQYF
>TRBJ2-3|.|TRBV5-1|TRBD2
TGCGCCAGCAGCACTGGCGGGATTCGCGGGGGAAGCACAGATACGCAGTATTTT
CASSTGGIRGGSTDTQYF
>TRBJ2-7|many|TRBV3-1|TRBD2
TGTGCCAGCAGCTTTACGGGAGGGATGACCTACGAGCAGTACTTC
CASSFTGGMTYEQYF
>TRBJ2-1|many|TRBV12-3/TRBV12-4|TRBD1
TGTGCCAGCAGTTTGCCGGGACAGGGCTACAATGAGCAGTTCTTC
CASSLPGQGYNEQFF
>TRBJ2-3|.|TRBV5-4|.
TGTGCCAGCAGCTCGGGACTCCGTCCCACAGATACGCAGTATTTT
CASSSGLRPTDTQYF
>TRBJ1-1|many|TRBV3-1|.
TGTGCCAGCAGCCGGGCAAGCACTGAAGCTTTCTTT
CASSRASTEAFF
>TRBJ2-2|few|TRBV23-1|TRBD1
TGCGCCAGCAGTCAAGACAGGGACCTTACCGGGGAGCTGTTTTTT
CASSQDRDLTGELFF
>TRBJ2-7|few|TRBV18|TRBD1
TGTGCCAGCTCCCCCACGGGACAGGGCTACGAGCAGTACTTC
CASSPTGQGYEQYF
>TRBJ2-3|.|TRBV7-2|.
TGTGCCAGCAGCTTAGCTAGTTTACCCGGGAATACGCAGTATTTT
CASSLASLPGNTQYF
>TRBJ2-1|.|TRBV3-1|TRBD2
TGTGCCAGCAGCCTTAGCGGGAGGGATAATGAGCAGTTCTTC
CASSLSGRDNEQFF
>TRBJ2-5|many|TRBV5-1|TRBD2
TGCGCCAGCAGCCTCGGACTAGCGGAGGGAGAGACCCAGTACTTC
CASSLGLAEGETQYF
>TRBJ2-2|few|TRBV20-1|TRBD1
TGCAGTGCCGCCCGACAGGGTGGCACCGGGGAGCTGTTTTTT
CSAARQGGTGELFF
>TRBJ2-3|many|TRBV12-3/TRBV12-4|TRBD2
TGTGCCAGCAGTCCCCGGGCCCCGCGACTAGCGGTTAGCACAGATACGCAGTATTTT
CASSPRAPRLAVSTDTQYF
>TRBJ2-1|few|TRBV11-2|TRBD2
TGTGCCAGCAGGGCGTTAGCGGGAGGACTCTACGGTGAGCAGTTCTTC
CASRALAGGLYGEQFF
>TRBJ2-2|.|TRBV14|TRBD2
TGTGCCAGCAGCCAACCGGCAGGACTAGCGTCTGACACCGGGGAGCTGTTTTTT
CASSQPAGLASDTGELFF
>TRBJ2-1|many|TRBV12-3/TRBV12-4|TRBD1
TGTGCCAGCAGTTCCCGGGACAGGGGTGTAGTTGAGCAGTTCTTC
CASSSRDRGVVEQFF
>TRBJ2-5|.|TRBV20-1|.
TGCAGTGCTAGAGATCTTTGGCGGGGTCGGCCTGAGACCCAGTACTTC
CSARDLWRGRPETQYF
>TRBJ2-1|.|TRBV29-1|TRBD2
TGCAGCGTTGTGGGGGGGGACTCCCCCTACAATGAGCAGTTCTTC
CSVVGGDSPYNEQFF
>TRBJ2-7|many|TRBV6-6|TRBD1
TGTGCCAGCAGCCCCGGGACAGGGTTCGAGCAGTACTTC
CASSPGTGFEQYF
>TRBJ2-3|few|TRBV27|.
TGTGCCAGCAGTTTTCAGACCACAGATACGCAGTATTTT
CASSFQTTDTQYF